This T cell receptor (beta chain) was retrieved from a study of cytotoxic CD8 clonotypes in ibrutinib-treated CLL. Findings of the study overall: Patients had baseline clonality above age-matched healthy donors, and this clonality moved with circulating CD8+ T-cell counts.

Generated by immunoSEQ multiplex PCR, the TCRdb table keeps only in-frame clones and is missing some. This sample yields about 74,000 clones, of which 80% are seen a single time; roughly 7.5% belongs to the top ten. A word on this clone: Its antigen is unknown.

CDR1 is GTSNPN and CDR2 is SVGIG in the germline V gene (reference sequence). The V gene lost 2 bases and the J gene lost 4 bases, with 9 bases spanning the gap. This CDR3 is built from 13 residues. V and J are TRBV30 and TRBJ1-5, with a tentative D call TRBD1 (5 bases). This TCR was sampled from a human donor with chronic lymphocytic leukemia. The sequencing used PBMCs, collected at disease progression, from a patient treated with ibrutinib. The CDR3 nucleotides are TGTGCCTGGAGTCGTCAGGGAAATCAGCCCCAGCATTTT. Translating it yields CAWSRQGNQPQHF.